This record concerns one T cell receptor beta chain sequence. Antigen unknown. Using unique molecular identifiers, the investigators prepared the TCRbeta library. TCRdb processed the PCR reads anew with MiXCR; each CDR3 protein has one entry. The table shows some 830,000 distinct CDR3 sequences, with under 20% occurring only once. This sample is drawn from a study of T-cell reconstitution after alpha-beta-depleted transplantation in children. Overall study results and limits: After transplant, high TCRbeta diversity at day 60 in some patients arose from surviving recipient T cells and thymic progenitors. The origin of alpha-beta T cells about two months after transplant was reportedly several hundred expanded graft clones. Diversity and T-cell counts at one year after transplant derived mostly from new T cells.

In germline, CDR1 is SGHVS, CDR2 FNYEAQ. The ends lost 7 bases at V and 2 bases at J; junction bases unmatched: 11. The CDR3 sequence is 17 residues long. The material sequenced was PBMCs, mostly from graft donor cells, taken 360 days after TCRalphabeta/CD19-depleted stem cell transplant. The sequence was collected from a male patient younger than 18 who had a stem cell transplant for acute lymphoblastic leukemia, so the T cells may come from the graft donor. V and J are TRBV7-6 and TRBJ2-3, with 11 bases identical to TRBD2. The CDR3 DNA reads as TGTGCCAGCACGCTATACCGGACTAGCGGGCCCACAGATACGCAGTATTTT. It specifies CASTLYRTSGPTDTQYF.